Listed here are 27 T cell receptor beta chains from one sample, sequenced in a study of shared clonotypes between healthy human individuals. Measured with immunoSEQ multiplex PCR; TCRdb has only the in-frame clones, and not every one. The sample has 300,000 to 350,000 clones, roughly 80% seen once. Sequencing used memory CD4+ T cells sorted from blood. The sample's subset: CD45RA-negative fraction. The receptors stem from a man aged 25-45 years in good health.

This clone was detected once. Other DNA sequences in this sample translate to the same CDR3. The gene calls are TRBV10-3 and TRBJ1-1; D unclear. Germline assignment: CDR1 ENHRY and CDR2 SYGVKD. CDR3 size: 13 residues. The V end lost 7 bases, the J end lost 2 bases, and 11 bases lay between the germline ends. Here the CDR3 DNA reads TGTGCCATCAAGGTGACGGATAACACTGAAGCTTTCTTT. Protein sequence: CAIKVTDNTEAFF.

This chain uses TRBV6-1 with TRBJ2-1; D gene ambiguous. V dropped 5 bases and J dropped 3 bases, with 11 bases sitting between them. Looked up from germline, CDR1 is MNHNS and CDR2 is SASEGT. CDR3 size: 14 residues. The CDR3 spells CASSPRGSYNEQFF. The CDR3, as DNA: TGTGCCAGCAGTCCCCGCGGAAGCTACAATGAGCAGTTCTTC.

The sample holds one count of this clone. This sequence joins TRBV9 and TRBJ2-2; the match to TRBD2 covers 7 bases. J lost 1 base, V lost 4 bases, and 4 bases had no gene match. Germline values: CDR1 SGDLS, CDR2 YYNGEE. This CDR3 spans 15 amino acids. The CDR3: CASSRTSQNTGELFF. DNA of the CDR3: TGTGCCAGCAGCCGGACTAGTCAGAACACCGGGGAGCTGTTTTTT.

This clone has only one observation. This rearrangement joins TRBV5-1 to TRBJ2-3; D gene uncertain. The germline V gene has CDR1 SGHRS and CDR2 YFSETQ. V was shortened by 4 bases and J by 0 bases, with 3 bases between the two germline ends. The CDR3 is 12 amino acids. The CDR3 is CASSQSTDTQYF. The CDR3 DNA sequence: TGCGCCAGCAGCCAGAGCACAGATACGCAGTATTTT.

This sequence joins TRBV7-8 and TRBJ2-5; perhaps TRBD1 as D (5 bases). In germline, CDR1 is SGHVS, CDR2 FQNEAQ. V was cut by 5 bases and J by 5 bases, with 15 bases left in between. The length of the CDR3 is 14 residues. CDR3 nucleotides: TGTGCCAGCAGCCCGAGTCCAGGGTACGAGACCCAGTACTTC. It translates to CASSPSPGYETQYF.

CDR3 nucleotide sequence: TGTGCCATCAGTGAGTCAGGAGCGATCTCCTACGAGCAGTACTTC. Its translation is CAISESGAISYEQYF. The chain uses TRBV10-3 and TRBJ2-7, with D unresolved. V was trimmed by 0 bases and J by 0 bases, leaving 9 bases between them. Germline V gives CDR1 ENHRY, CDR2 SYGVKD. CDR3 length: 15 amino acids.

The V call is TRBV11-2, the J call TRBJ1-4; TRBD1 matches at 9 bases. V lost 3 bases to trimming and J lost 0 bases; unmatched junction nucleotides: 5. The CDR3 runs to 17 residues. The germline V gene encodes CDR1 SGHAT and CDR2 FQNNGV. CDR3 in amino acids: CASSFNRGLATNEKLFF. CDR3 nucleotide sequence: TGTGCCAGCAGCTTCAACAGGGGGCTGGCAACTAATGAAAAACTGTTTTTT.

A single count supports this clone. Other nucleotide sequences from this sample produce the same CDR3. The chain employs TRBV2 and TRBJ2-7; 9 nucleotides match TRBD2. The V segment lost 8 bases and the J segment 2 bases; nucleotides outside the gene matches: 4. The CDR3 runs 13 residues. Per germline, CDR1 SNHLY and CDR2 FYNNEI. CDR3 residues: CASGTSGPYEQYF. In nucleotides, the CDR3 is TGTGCCAGCGGAACTAGCGGGCCCTACGAGCAGTACTTC.

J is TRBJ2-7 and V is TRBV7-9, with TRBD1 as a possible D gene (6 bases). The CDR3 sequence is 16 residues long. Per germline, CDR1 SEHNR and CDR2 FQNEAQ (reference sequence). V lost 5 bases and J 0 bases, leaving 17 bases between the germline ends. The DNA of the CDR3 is TGTGCCAGCAGCAAATCGACAGGAACCTACTCCTACGAGCAGTACTTC. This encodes CASSKSTGTYSYEQYF.

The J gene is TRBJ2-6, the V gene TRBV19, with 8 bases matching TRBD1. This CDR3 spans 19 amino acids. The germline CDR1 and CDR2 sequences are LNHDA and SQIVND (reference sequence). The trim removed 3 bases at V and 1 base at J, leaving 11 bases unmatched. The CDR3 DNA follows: TGTGCCAGTAGTATTTGGACAGGGAGAAGGGCATCTGGGGCCAACGTCCTGACTTTC. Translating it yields CASSIWTGRRASGANVLTF.

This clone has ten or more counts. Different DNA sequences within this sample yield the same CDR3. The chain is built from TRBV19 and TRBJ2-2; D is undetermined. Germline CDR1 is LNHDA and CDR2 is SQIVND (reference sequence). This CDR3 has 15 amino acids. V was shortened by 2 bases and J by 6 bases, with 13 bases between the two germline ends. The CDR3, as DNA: TGTGCCAGTAGTATATCCTGGGGTCGGGCCGGGGAGCTGTTTTTT. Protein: CASSISWGRAGELFF.

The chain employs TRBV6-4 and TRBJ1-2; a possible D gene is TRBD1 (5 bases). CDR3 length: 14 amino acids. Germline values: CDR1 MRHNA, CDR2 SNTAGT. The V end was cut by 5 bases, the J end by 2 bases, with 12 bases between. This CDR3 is CASSPGPMNYGYTF. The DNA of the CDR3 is TGTGCCAGCAGTCCGGGACCGATGAACTATGGCTACACCTTC.

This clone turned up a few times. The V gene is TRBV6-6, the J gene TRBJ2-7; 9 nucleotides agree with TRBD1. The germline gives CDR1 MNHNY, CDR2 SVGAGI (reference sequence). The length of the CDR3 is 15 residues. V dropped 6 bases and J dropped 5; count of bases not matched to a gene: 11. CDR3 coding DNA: TGTGCCAGCAGCCCACCGGGACAGGGTGACCACGAGCAGTACTTC. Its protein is CASSPPGQGDHEQYF.

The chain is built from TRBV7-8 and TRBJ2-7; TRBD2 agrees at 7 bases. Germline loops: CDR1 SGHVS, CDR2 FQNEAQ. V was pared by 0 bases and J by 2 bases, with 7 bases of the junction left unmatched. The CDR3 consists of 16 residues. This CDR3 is CASSLAGGAGAYEQYF. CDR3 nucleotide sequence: TGTGCCAGCAGCTTAGCGGGAGGGGCGGGGGCCTACGAGCAGTACTTC.

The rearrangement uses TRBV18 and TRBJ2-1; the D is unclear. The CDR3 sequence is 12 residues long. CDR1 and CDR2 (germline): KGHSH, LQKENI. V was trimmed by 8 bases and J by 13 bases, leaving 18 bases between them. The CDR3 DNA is TGTGCCAGCCCAGGAGACCTCCTGAGTCAGTTCTTC. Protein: CASPGDLLSQFF.

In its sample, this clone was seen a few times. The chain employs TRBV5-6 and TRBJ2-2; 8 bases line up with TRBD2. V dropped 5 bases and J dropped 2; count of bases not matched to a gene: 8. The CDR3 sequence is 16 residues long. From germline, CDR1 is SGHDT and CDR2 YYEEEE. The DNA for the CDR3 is TGTGCCAGCAGTCGGAGGACTAGCAGCAACACCGGGGAGCTGTTTTTT. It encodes CASSRRTSSNTGELFF.

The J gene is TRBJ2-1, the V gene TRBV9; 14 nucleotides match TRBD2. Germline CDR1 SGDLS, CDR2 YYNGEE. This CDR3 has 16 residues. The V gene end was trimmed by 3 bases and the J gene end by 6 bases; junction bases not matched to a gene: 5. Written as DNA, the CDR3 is TGTGCCAGCAGCGCAGGGGGACTAGCGGGAGTCAATGAGCAGTTCTTC. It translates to CASSAGGLAGVNEQFF.

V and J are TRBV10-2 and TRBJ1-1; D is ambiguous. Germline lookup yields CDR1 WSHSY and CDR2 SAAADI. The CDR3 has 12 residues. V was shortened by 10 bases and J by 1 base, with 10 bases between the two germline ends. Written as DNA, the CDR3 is TGCGCCACCAAGGGTAGGAACACTGAAGCTTTCTTT. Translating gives CATKGRNTEAFF.

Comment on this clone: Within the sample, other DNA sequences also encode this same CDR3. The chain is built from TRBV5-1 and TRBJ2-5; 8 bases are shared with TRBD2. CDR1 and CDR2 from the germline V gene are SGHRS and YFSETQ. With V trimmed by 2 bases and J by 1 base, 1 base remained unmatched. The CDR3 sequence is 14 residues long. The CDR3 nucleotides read TGCGCCAGCAGCTTAACTAGCGGCCAAGAGACCCAGTACTTC. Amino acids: CASSLTSGQETQYF.

The CDR3 loop reads CASRIYSADNEQFF. In DNA, the CDR3 is TGTGCCAGCAGAATCTATAGCGCCGACAATGAGCAGTTCTTC. The chain is built from TRBV4-2 and TRBJ2-1; maybe TRBD2 (5 bases). The CDR3 spans 14 residues. The V end lost 6 bases, the J end lost 5 bases, and 14 bases lay between the germline ends. Germline CDR1 and CDR2: LGHNA and YNFKEQ.

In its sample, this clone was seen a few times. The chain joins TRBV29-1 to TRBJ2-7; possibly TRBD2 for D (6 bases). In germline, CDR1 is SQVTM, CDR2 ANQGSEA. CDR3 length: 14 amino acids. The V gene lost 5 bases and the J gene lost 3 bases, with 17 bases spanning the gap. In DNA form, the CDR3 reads TGCAGCGTTAGATTAGCGGTACCCTTCTACGAGCAGTACTTC. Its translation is CSVRLAVPFYEQYF.

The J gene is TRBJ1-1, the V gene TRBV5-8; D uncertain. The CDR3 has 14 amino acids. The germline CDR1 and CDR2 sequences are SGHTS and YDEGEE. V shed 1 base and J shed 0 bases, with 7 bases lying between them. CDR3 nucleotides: TGTGCCAGCAGCTTGATGTTTATGAACACTGAAGCTTTCTTT. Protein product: CASSLMFMNTEAFF. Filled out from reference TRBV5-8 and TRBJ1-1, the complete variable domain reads EAGVTQSPTHLIKTRGQQATLRCSPISGHTSVYWYQQALGLGLQFLLWYDEGEERNRGNFPPRFSGRQFPNYSSELNVNALELEDSALYLCASSLMFMNTEAFFGQGTRLTVV.

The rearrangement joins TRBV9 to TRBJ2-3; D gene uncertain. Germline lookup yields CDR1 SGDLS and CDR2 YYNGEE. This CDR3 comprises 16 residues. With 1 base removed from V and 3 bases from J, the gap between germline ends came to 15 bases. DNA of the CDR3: TGTGCCAGCAGCGTAACGGACGGCGGTAGAACAGATACGCAGTATTTT. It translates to CASSVTDGGRTDTQYF.

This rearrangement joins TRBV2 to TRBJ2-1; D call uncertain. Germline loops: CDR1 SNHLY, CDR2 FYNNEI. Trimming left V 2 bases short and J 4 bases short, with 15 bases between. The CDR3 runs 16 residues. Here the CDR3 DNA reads TGTGCCAGCAGTGAAAAGGACCTCTGGGGTTACAATGAGCAGTTCTTC. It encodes CASSEKDLWGYNEQFF. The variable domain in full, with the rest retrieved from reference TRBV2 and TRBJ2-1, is EPEVTQTPSHQVTQMGQEVILRCVPISNHLYFYWYRQILGQKVEFLVSFYNNEISEKSEIFDDQFSVERPDGSNFTLKIRSTKLEDSAMYFCASSEKDLWGYNEQFFGPGTRLTVL.

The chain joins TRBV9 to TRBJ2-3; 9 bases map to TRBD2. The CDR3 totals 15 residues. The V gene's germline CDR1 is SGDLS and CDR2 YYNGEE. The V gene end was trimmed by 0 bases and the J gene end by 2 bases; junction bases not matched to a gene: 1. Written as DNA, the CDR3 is TGTGCCAGCAGCGTAGGACTAGCGGACACAGATACGCAGTATTTT. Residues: CASSVGLADTDTQYF.

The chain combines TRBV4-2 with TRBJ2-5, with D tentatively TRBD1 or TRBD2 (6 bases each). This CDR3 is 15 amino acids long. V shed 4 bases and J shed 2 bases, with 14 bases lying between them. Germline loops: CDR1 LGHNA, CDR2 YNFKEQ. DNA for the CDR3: TGTGCCAGCAGCCGGGGGGCAGGGGATCAAGAGACCCAGTACTTC. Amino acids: CASSRGAGDQETQYF.

The CDR3 reads CASSPRTSFAGELFF. In DNA form, the CDR3 reads TGTGCCAGTAGTCCTCGGACTAGTTTCGCCGGGGAGCTGTTTTTT. The V call is TRBV19, the J call TRBJ2-2; 7 positions match TRBD2. V trimming: 5 bases; J trimming: 6 bases; junction bases outside the gene matches: 9. Germline V gene lookup returns CDR1 LNHDA and CDR2 SQIVND (reference sequence). CDR3 length: 15 residues. Based on the CDR3 plus reference TRBV19 and TRBJ2-2, the full variable domain is DGGITQSPKYLFRKEGQNVTLSCEQNLNHDAMYWYRQDPGQGLRLIYYSQIVNDFQKGDIAEGYSVSREKKESFPLTVTSAQKNPTAFYLCASSPRTSFAGELFFGEGSRLTVL.